This T cell receptor beta chain came from a study of T cells after yellow fever vaccination. TCRdb independently ran MiXCR on the 5' RACE reads; one entry per CDR3 protein. Counted here are approximately 550,000 distinct CDR3 sequences, about 13% occurring once; the ten biggest clones make up 11% to 15%. Concerning this clonotype: The antigen is undetermined.

General study points: High-abundance clonotypes from the bulk population could contaminate FACS-sorted repertoires.

Germline V gene data show CDR1 as SQVTM and CDR2 as ANQGSEA. The CDR3 contains 13 residues. V was shortened by 7 bases and J by 5 bases, with 16 bases between the two germline ends. The clonotype originates from a man under 40 who received the YFV17D yellow fever vaccine. The specimen comprised PBMCs, sampled on the day of the yellow fever booster vaccination. The V and J genes are TRBV29-1 and TRBJ2-3; D is perhaps TRBD2 (5 bases). The CDR3 region has the DNA TGCAGCGCCGGAGGAGGCCGGATAGATACGCAGTATTTT. It yields the protein CSAGGGRIDTQYF.